The 8 T cell receptor beta chains in this list originate from one sample, sequenced in a study of beta chain features in type 1 diabetes. The entirety of the isolated RNA underwent reverse transcription, so expressed TCRB transcripts were sequenced. TCRdb's table, derived via immunoSEQ multiplex PCR, lists solely in-frame clones and lacks some. The table has roughly 150,000 clones, about 9.1% seen once. Sequencing was performed on central memory CD4+ T cells from blood. The receptors were sampled from a woman aged 18-29 years in good health.

The sample holds a few counts of this clone. This chain connects TRBV5-1 to TRBJ2-2, with D possibly TRBD2 on 5 matching bases. Trimming shortened V by 3 bases and J by 1 base, and 10 bases separated the two germline ends. This CDR3 has 15 residues. The germline gives CDR1 SGHRS, CDR2 YFSETQ. CDR3 protein: CASSSDGGNTGELFF. The CDR3 coding sequence is TGCGCCAGCAGCTCGGACGGAGGGAACACCGGGGAGCTGTTTTTT.

V and J are TRBV7-2 and TRBJ2-5; maybe TRBD2 (5 bases). V was shortened by 5 bases and J by 5 bases, with 12 bases between the two germline ends. Per the germline V gene, CDR1 is SGHTA and CDR2 is FQGNSA. The CDR3 runs to 13 residues. This CDR3 reads CASSTLEGETQYF. As DNA, the CDR3 is TGTGCCAGCAGCACGCTCGAGGGTGAGACCCAGTACTTC.

This chain uses TRBV7-2 with TRBJ2-5; TRBD1 matches at 7 bases. Per germline, CDR1 SGHTA and CDR2 FQGNSA. After removal of 0 bases from V and 4 bases from J, the junction contained 5 bases not matched to a gene. The CDR3 is made up of 15 amino acids. For the CDR3, the DNA is TGTGCCAGCAGCTTAGCGGGACAGCCGAGAGAGACCCAGTACTTC. Translation: CASSLAGQPRETQYF.

This clone has more than one count but fewer than ten. Different DNA sequences within this sample yield the same CDR3. The chain is built from TRBV30 and TRBJ1-2, with 11 nucleotides matching TRBD1. The CDR3 contains 12 residues. Germline CDR1 and CDR2: GTSNPN and SVGIG (reference sequence). V shed 5 bases and J 4 bases; nucleotides not matched to a gene: 0. CDR3 nucleotides: TGTGCCTGGGGGACAGGGGGCTATGGCTACACCTTC. This codes for CAWGTGGYGYTF.

This clone has a count of ten or more. The chain has TRBV4-3 and TRBJ1-4, with no clear D. The CDR3 is 17 amino acids. V was shortened by 1 base and J by 0 bases, with 12 bases between the two germline ends. The germline gives CDR1 LGHNA, CDR2 YSLEER. This chain's CDR3 is CASSQALYSSTNEKLFF. CDR3 sequence (DNA): TGCGCCAGCAGCCAAGCCCTTTACAGCTCAACTAATGAAAAACTGTTTTTT.

As to this clone: Other nucleotide sequences from this sample produce the same CDR3. V gene TRBV14 combines with J gene TRBJ2-3, with TRBD1 identical over 7 bases. This CDR3 has 13 amino acids. CDR1 SGHDN and CDR2 FVKESK come from the germline V gene. V dropped 5 bases and J dropped 3; count of bases not matched to a gene: 2. CDR3 protein: CASSLQGTDTQYF. DNA for the CDR3: TGTGCCAGCAGCTTACAGGGGACAGATACGCAGTATTTT.

The chain is built from TRBV5-4 and TRBJ2-3; a possible D gene is TRBD2 (6 bases). The CDR3 is 15 amino acids. Between the trimmed V and J ends, which lost 2 bases and 6 bases, there was a span of 16 bases. Germline CDR1 and CDR2: SGHNT and YYREEE (reference sequence). The CDR3 bases are TGTGCCAGCAGCTTTTCATCGGGACTTGCGGATACGCAGTATTTT. It translates to CASSFSSGLADTQYF.

This clone was seen more than once but under ten times. The V gene is TRBV5-6, the J gene TRBJ2-7, with 9 bases fitting TRBD2. After removal of 1 base from V and 3 bases from J, the junction contained 2 bases not matched to a gene. The CDR3 extends over 14 amino acids. Germline V gives CDR1 SGHDT, CDR2 YYEEEE. CDR3: CASSLLTSGYEQYF. Written as DNA, the CDR3 is TGTGCCAGCAGCTTGTTGACTAGCGGCTACGAGCAGTACTTC.